A single sample is the source of the 30 T cell receptor beta chains below, sequenced in a study of blood T cell repertoires in COVID-19 (dated by TCRdb to the early 2020s). The library was prepared using the immunoSEQ multiplex PCR assay. In TCRdb, the immuneACCESS table is reduced to in-frame sequences with V and J assigned. These tables do not hold every clone; where another copy was compared, an unresolved V gene accounts for under half, and the others remain unexplained. The sample table contains roughly 220,000 clones; only one count was recorded for less than 90% of them. The ten largest clonotypes hold 4.5% to 6% of the sample. The sample consisted of peripheral blood. These receptors were taken from a woman aged 55 to 70 who had recovered from COVID-19.

The chain combines TRBV9 with TRBJ1-1; TRBD1 agrees at 7 bases. J was trimmed by 0 bases and V by 3 bases; bases with no gene match: 8. CDR3 length equals 16 residues. Germline CDR1 reads SGDLS; CDR2 reads YYNGEE. CDR3 residues: CASSGRTGGMNTEAFF. CDR3 bases: TGTGCCAGCAGCGGAAGGACAGGCGGTATGAACACTGAAGCTTTCTTT.

The gene calls are TRBV6-2 or TRBV6-3 and TRBJ2-3; TRBD2 matches 11 bases. Germline V lookup: CDR1 MNHEY, CDR2 SVGEGT. The CDR3 is made up of 15 amino acids. Trimming at V came to 6 bases and at J to 2 bases, leaving 4 bases not matched to a gene. The CDR3 here is CASSLLAGDTDTQYF. DNA for the CDR3: TGTGCCAGCAGCCTACTAGCGGGGGACACAGATACGCAGTATTTT.

In the case of this clone: Other DNA sequences in the same sample also yield this CDR3. The gene calls are TRBV5-1 and TRBJ2-5; TRBD2 agrees at 12 bases. V trimming: 0 bases; J trimming: 3 bases; junction bases outside the gene matches: 0. The germline V gene has CDR1 SGHRS and CDR2 YFSETQ. The CDR3 sequence is 15 residues long. The CDR3 region has the DNA TGCGCCAGCAGCTTGGGGACTAGCGGGGAAGAGACCCAGTACTTC. Translated: CASSLGTSGEETQYF.

V is TRBV5-1 and J is TRBJ1-1; 7 bases line up with TRBD1. The CDR3 has 17 residues. V was pared by 1 base and J by 5 bases, with 14 bases of the junction left unmatched. In germline, CDR1 is SGHRS, CDR2 YFSETQ. CDR3 DNA: TGCGCCAGCAGCTTGTTCGGGGTAGCAGGGGGAAGGACTGAAGCTTTCTTT. It codes for CASSLFGVAGGRTEAFF.

The chain uses TRBV6-5 and TRBJ1-6, with TRBD1 matching 9 bases. This CDR3 comprises 14 residues. Germline CDR1 and CDR2: MNHEY and SVGAGI. With V trimmed by 6 bases and J by 9 bases, 6 bases remained unmatched. CDR3 residues: CASRDTGGPSPLHF. In nucleotides, the CDR3 is TGTGCCAGCAGAGACACAGGGGGCCCTTCACCCCTCCACTTT.

This clone was seen a handful of times. The chain employs TRBV6-2 or TRBV6-3 and TRBJ1-2; TRBD1 is a possible D gene (5 bases). This CDR3 has 20 amino acids. Germline assignment: CDR1 MNHEY and CDR2 SVGEGT. V lost 2 bases, J lost 4 bases, and 29 bases lay in between. Written as DNA, the CDR3 is TGTGCCAGCAGTTACGCAGCCGCCAGGGCCTTGAAAAGACGGCCCTATGGCTACACCTTC. Amino acids: CASSYAAARALKRRPYGYTF.

The chain uses TRBV6-6 and TRBJ2-7; perhaps TRBD1 as D (5 bases). The CDR3 runs 13 residues. Trimming left V 7 bases short and J 2 bases short, with 12 bases between. Germline values: CDR1 MNHNY, CDR2 SVGAGI (reference sequence). In DNA form, the CDR3 reads TGTGCCAGCATCCAGGGTAGTGCCTACGAGCAGTACTTC. This translates into CASIQGSAYEQYF.

The rearrangement joins TRBV9 to TRBJ1-2; D possibly corresponds to TRBD1 (6 bases). The CDR3 length is 17 residues. Deletions cut 0 bases from V and 7 bases from J, with 22 bases between. In germline, CDR1 is SGDLS, CDR2 YYNGEE. CDR3 DNA: TGTGCCAGCAGCGTAGGGCCTGACCGGACAGCTTTTGGTGGCTACACCTTC. Translated, it gives CASSVGPDRTAFGGYTF.

This clone showed up just a few times. This rearrangement joins TRBV24-1 to TRBJ1-5, with 9 bases aligning to TRBD1. The CDR3 loop spans 16 amino acids. CDR1 KGHDR and CDR2 SFDVKD come from the germline V gene. V lost 7 bases to trimming and J lost 5 bases; unmatched junction nucleotides: 11. CDR3 in DNA: TGTGCCACCAGCGACGGACAGGGGCACTTCTATCAGCCCCAGCATTTT. This gives the protein CATSDGQGHFYQPQHF.

The V gene is TRBV27, the J gene TRBJ2-5; 8 bases fit TRBD2. Germline loops: CDR1 MNHEY, CDR2 SMNVEV (reference sequence). This CDR3 has 16 amino acids. Trimming took 5 bases from V and 1 from J; bases not matched to a gene: 9. Here the CDR3 reads CASSPIGRGVQETQYF. CDR3 coding DNA: TGTGCCAGCAGTCCGATCGGGCGGGGGGTCCAAGAGACCCAGTACTTC.

This rearrangement joins TRBV7-9 to TRBJ1-1, with D unresolved. V was pared by 7 bases and J by 0 bases, with 12 bases between. Looked up from germline, CDR1 is SEHNR and CDR2 is FQNEAQ (reference sequence). CDR3 length: 14 amino acids. Written as DNA, the CDR3 is TGTGCCAGCATCCTGGAGGCAGTGAACACTGAAGCTTTCTTT. Amino acids: CASILEAVNTEAFF.

The sample holds a few counts of this clone. The rearrangement uses TRBV19 and TRBJ1-2; D is unresolved. CDR3 length: 14 amino acids. V dropped 1 base and J dropped 6 bases, with 12 bases sitting between them. The germline gives CDR1 LNHDA, CDR2 SQIVND (reference sequence). CDR3 coding DNA: TGTGCCAGTAGTATAGGGGCAGCCAGACATGGCTACACCTTC. Its translation is CASSIGAARHGYTF.

The chain joins TRBV19 to TRBJ1-1, with a tentative D call TRBD1 (6 bases). CDR1 is LNHDA, CDR2 SQIVND, per germline (reference sequence). The CDR3 loop spans 18 amino acids. V dropped 5 bases and J dropped 1 base, with 23 bases sitting between them. This CDR3 is CASSERRGGRRRNTEAFF. The CDR3 DNA follows: TGTGCCAGTAGTGAACGGCGGGGGGGGCGCAGGAGGAACACTGAAGCTTTCTTT.

This sequence joins TRBV28 and TRBJ1-2; 7 bases are shared with TRBD1. The CDR3 extends over 12 amino acids. V shed 11 bases, J shed 4 bases, and the junction held 7 bases outside the gene matches. CDR1 and CDR2 from the germline V gene are MDHEN and SYDVKM. The CDR3 DNA reads as TGTGCCGGTTCCGGGACAGTCTATGGCTACACCTTC. Its translation: CAGSGTVYGYTF.

This chain links TRBV24-1 with TRBJ2-3; 10 bases fit TRBD1. The CDR3 spans 16 residues. Germline CDR1 KGHDR, CDR2 SFDVKD. The V segment lost 4 bases and the J segment 2 bases; nucleotides outside the gene matches: 5. The CDR3 here is CATSDPTGGDTDTQYF. DNA of the CDR3: TGTGCCACCAGTGACCCGACAGGGGGCGACACAGATACGCAGTATTTT.

The rearrangement links TRBV2 to TRBJ1-5; D ambiguous. Germline CDR1 and CDR2: SNHLY and FYNNEI. The germline V and J ends were trimmed by 7 bases and 8 bases, with 21 bases remaining between them. The CDR3 sequence is 15 residues long. The CDR3 region has the DNA TGTGCCAGCACCTCCACGACTCCCTTGTCGGAGCCCCAGCATTTT. Translation gives CASTSTTPLSEPQHF. The full variable domain, its missing parts supplied by reference TRBV2 and TRBJ1-5, is EPEVTQTPSHQVTQMGQEVILRCVPISNHLYFYWYRQILGQKVEFLVSFYNNEISEKSEIFDDQFSVERPDGSNFTLKIRSTKLEDSAMYFCASTSTTPLSEPQHFGDGTRLSIL.

The chain joins TRBV29-1 to TRBJ1-4, with D maybe TRBD1 (5 bases). The CDR3 has 13 residues. Germline assignment: CDR1 SQVTM and CDR2 ANQGSEA. Trimming removed 7 bases from V and 4 bases from J, with 13 bases in between. In DNA form, the CDR3 reads TGCAGCGCCGTGCGGGGGAGTAATGAAAAACTGTTTTTT. Residues: CSAVRGSNEKLFF.

The chain recombines TRBV11-2 with TRBJ2-6; TRBD1 matches 8 bases. Unmatched junction bases numbered 9, after V lost 3 bases and J lost 2 bases. The germline V gene has CDR1 SGHAT and CDR2 FQNNGV. The CDR3 contains 18 residues. CDR3 protein: CASSFPRTGRPGANVLTF. The CDR3 region has the DNA TGTGCCAGCAGCTTTCCTAGGACAGGGAGGCCTGGGGCCAACGTCCTGACTTTC.

The chain links TRBV4-3 to TRBJ2-3, with D possibly matching TRBD2 (7 bases). Germline values: CDR1 LGHNA, CDR2 YSLEER. Trimming cost V 3 bases and J 14 bases, with 18 bases left between them. CDR3 length: 13 amino acids. The CDR3 sequence is CASSQGEGGVRYF. CDR3 DNA sequence: TGCGCCAGCAGCCAGGGGGAAGGGGGGGTACGGTATTTT.

V is TRBV3-1 (or the pseudogene TRBV3-2) and J is TRBJ1-2; 7 bases match TRBD1. V lost 9 bases, J lost 5 bases, and 12 bases stayed unmatched. The CDR3 consists of 14 residues. The germline V gene encodes CDR1 LGHDT and CDR2 YNNKEL (reference sequence). CDR3 amino acids: CASTPSDRSYGYTF. CDR3 coding DNA: TGTGCCAGTACCCCCTCGGACAGGTCTTATGGCTACACCTTC.

V is TRBV4-1 and J is TRBJ2-7, with unresolved D. The germline V gene has CDR1 MGHRA and CDR2 YSYEKL. The V end lost 4 bases, the J end lost 3 bases, and 16 bases lay between the germline ends. The CDR3 spans 15 residues. The CDR3 loop reads CASSPTPFRNYEQYF. The CDR3 DNA follows: TGCGCCAGCAGCCCTACCCCATTCCGAAACTACGAGCAGTACTTC.

J is TRBJ2-5 and V is TRBV6-5; D is ambiguous. Trimming left V 9 bases short and J 0 bases short, with 14 bases between. CDR1 MNHEY and CDR2 SVGAGI come from the germline V gene. CDR3 length equals 14 residues. The CDR3 nucleotides are TGTGCCAGTTCTCGGTGGCGGAACCAAGAGACCCAGTACTTC. This sequence encodes CASSRWRNQETQYF.

With respect to this clone: Other DNA sequences in this specimen translate into the identical CDR3. The rearrangement links TRBV7-9 to TRBJ1-1; 9 bases are shared with TRBD1. Germline lookup yields CDR1 SEHNR and CDR2 FQNEAQ (reference sequence). CDR3 size: 14 residues. The J segment lost 1 base and the V segment lost 5 bases, leaving 2 bases of the junction unmatched. DNA of the CDR3: TGTGCCAGCAGCCTGACAGGGGGGAACACTGAAGCTTTCTTT. It yields the protein CASSLTGGNTEAFF.

The genes are TRBV5-1 and TRBJ1-2; tentatively, D is TRBD1 (5 bases). The CDR3 runs 12 residues. Germline values: CDR1 SGHRS, CDR2 YFSETQ. The V gene lost 0 bases and the J gene lost 6 bases, with 6 bases spanning the gap. As DNA, the CDR3 is TGCGCCAGCAGCTTGGAAGGGGATGGCTACACCTTC. The encoded protein is CASSLEGDGYTF.

The CDR3 is CASSLVPWGQVSYNEQFF. As DNA, the CDR3 is TGCGCCAGCAGCTTGGTTCCCTGGGGACAGGTCTCCTACAATGAGCAGTTCTTC. The chain has TRBV5-1 and TRBJ2-1; the match to TRBD1 covers 8 bases. Germline CDR1 and CDR2: SGHRS and YFSETQ. The trim removed 0 bases at V and 0 bases at J, leaving 8 bases unmatched. This CDR3 is built from 18 residues.

The chain carries TRBV4-1 and TRBJ2-5; 7 nucleotides match TRBD2. This CDR3 is 12 amino acids long. After removal of 4 bases from V and 7 bases from J, the junction contained 3 bases not matched to a gene. Per the germline V gene, CDR1 is MGHRA and CDR2 is YSYEKL. CDR3 in amino acids: CASSPTGGTQYF. Here the CDR3 DNA reads TGCGCCAGCAGCCCTACGGGAGGGACCCAGTACTTC.

The V and J genes are TRBV5-5 and TRBJ1-3; 9 bases align to TRBD1. V lost 1 base to trimming and J lost 0 bases; unmatched junction nucleotides: 8. The length of the CDR3 is 18 residues. The germline V gene has CDR1 SGHKS and CDR2 YYEKEE (reference sequence). CDR3: CASSLRRTGASSGNTIYF. The CDR3 bases are TGTGCCAGCAGCTTGCGTCGGACAGGGGCTTCCTCTGGAAACACCATATATTTT.

The CDR3 DNA reads as TGTGCCAGCAGCGTAGAGGGACTACAAGAGACCCAGTACTTC. Its protein product is CASSVEGLQETQYF. This chain uses TRBV9 with TRBJ2-5, with 7 bases fitting TRBD2. CDR3 length: 14 residues. Germline loops: CDR1 SGDLS, CDR2 YYNGEE. The trim removed 0 bases at V and 2 bases at J, leaving 1 base unmatched.

The chain carries TRBV27 and TRBJ1-6; TRBD1 agrees at 9 bases. V was pared by 8 bases and J by 0 bases, with 23 bases of the junction left unmatched. CDR3 length: 22 residues. Germline V gives CDR1 MNHEY, CDR2 SMNVEV (reference sequence). The CDR3 here is CASVYPRRGTGRPSSYNSPLHF. DNA of the CDR3: TGTGCCAGCGTTTATCCCCGAAGGGGGACAGGGAGACCAAGCTCCTATAATTCACCCCTCCACTTT.

The V and J genes are TRBV7-8 and TRBJ2-5, with TRBD2 identical over 9 bases. CDR1 and CDR2 from the germline V gene are SGHVS and FQNEAQ. CDR3 length equals 17 residues. The trim removed 4 bases at V and 2 bases at J, leaving 11 bases unmatched. CDR3 DNA sequence: TGTGCCAGCAGCTCCCTCGGGGTAGCGGGGGATCAAGAGACCCAGTACTTC. Translated, it gives CASSSLGVAGDQETQYF.